These T cell receptor beta chains were read from a single sample in a study of T-cell memory formation after mild COVID-19. TCRdb reprocessed the 5' RACE reads via MiXCR and lists one record per CDR3 protein. Here the sample spans fewer than 400,000 distinct CDR3 sequences, approximately 15% being singletons. The source material was PBMCs or a T cell subset sorted from them (not recorded which). Receptors were obtained from a man between 18 and 29 years old who had mild COVID-19 (a few samples of this study predate the infection). Cell type and time point are not known. Both conserved end residues are part of each CDR3. D genes are given only for firm matches. The size of a clone is reported for some rows only, either as once, few or many, or as a class for expanded clones.

>few|TRBV5-1|TRBJ2-3|TRBD1
CASSLGTGTPGTDTQYF
TGCGCCAGCAGCTTGGGGACAGGGACTCCTGGCACAGATACGCAGTATTTT
>.|TRBV29-1|TRBJ2-2|TRBD2
CSVEAGGPNTGELFF
TGCAGCGTTGAGGCGGGGGGCCCGAACACCGGGGAGCTGTTTTTT
>.|TRBV2|TRBJ2-7|TRBD2
CASSRLATSYEQYF
TGTGCCAGCAGTAGACTAGCGACCTCCTACGAGCAGTACTTC
>.|TRBV29-1|TRBJ2-3|.
CSVSDGGGDTQYF
TGCAGCGTATCGGACGGAGGGGGGGATACGCAGTATTTT
>many|TRBV5-1|TRBJ2-5|.
CASSPGTLRQETQYF
TGCGCCAGCAGCCCAGGGACACTTCGGCAAGAGACCCAGTACTTC
>.|TRBV7-9|TRBJ2-2|.
CASRTRQKTNTGELFF
TGTGCCAGCCGCACCAGGCAGAAGACTAACACCGGGGAGCTGTTTTTT
>.|TRBV4-3|TRBJ1-2|.
CASSQEKTYGYTF
TGCGCCAGCAGCCAAGAAAAAACCTATGGCTACACCTTC
>few|TRBV28|TRBJ1-2|.
CASGAALGHGYTF
TGTGCCAGCGGGGCGGCGTTGGGCCATGGCTACACCTTC
>.|TRBV12-3/TRBV12-4|TRBJ1-1|TRBD1
CASEEGQGWDTEAFF
TGTGCCAGCGAAGAGGGACAGGGCTGGGACACTGAAGCTTTCTTT
>.|TRBV7-2|TRBJ2-2|TRBD2
CASSLTSGGVTGELFF
TGTGCCAGCAGCTTGACTAGCGGGGGGGTGACCGGGGAGCTGTTTTTT
>.|TRBV9|TRBJ1-1|.
CASSPVLGGGRVTEAFF
TGTGCCAGCAGCCCCGTCCTAGGGGGGGGCAGGGTCACTGAAGCTTTCTTT
>few|TRBV6-6|TRBJ2-4|TRBD1
CASSYRDRGSGTKNIQYF
TGTGCCAGCAGTTATCGGGACAGGGGGTCCGGGACCAAAAACATTCAGTACTTC
>few|TRBV7-6|TRBJ2-7|.
CASSPVGSYEQYF
TGTGCCAGCAGCCCGGTGGGGAGCTACGAGCAGTACTTC
>few|TRBV29-1|TRBJ2-2|.
CSVDSETGPGGELFF
TGCAGCGTTGATTCCGAGACAGGTCCCGGCGGGGAGCTGTTTTTT